A selection of T cell receptor beta chains follows, all from one sample in a study of monozygotic twins with cystic fibrosis. Method: immunoSEQ multiplex PCR; TCRdb's copy keeps in-frame clones and lacks some. The repertoire holds tens of thousands of clones, with around 82% as singletons. The sequenced sample consisted of blood. The origin of the receptors is a girl aged 2-15 years with cystic fibrosis. CDR3s include the opening cysteine and the closing phenylalanine or tryptophan. D genes are given only for firm matches. The listing skips clone size in some rows; elsewhere it reads once, few, many or a size class.

CDR3aa: CASSFDRSEAFF
CDR3nt: TGTGCCAGCAGCTTTGACAGGAGTGAAGCTTTCTTT
j_gene: TRBJ1-1
d_gene: .
v_gene: TRBV7-9
abundance: .

CDR3aa: CASMDNLNTEAFF
CDR3nt: TGTGCCAGTATGGACAATTTGAACACTGAAGCTTTCTTT
j_gene: TRBJ1-1
d_gene: .
v_gene: TRBV6-5
abundance: .

CDR3aa: CASSQDWRNSPLHF
CDR3nt: TGTGCCAGCAGCCAAGATTGGAGGAATTCACCCCTCCACTTT
j_gene: TRBJ1-6
d_gene: .
v_gene: TRBV14
abundance: .

CDR3aa: CASTPGVGGYTF
CDR3nt: TGTGCCAGCACTCCAGGGGTGGGTGGCTACACCTTC
j_gene: TRBJ1-2
d_gene: .
v_gene: TRBV25-1
abundance: .

CDR3aa: CASSQEASFSYEQYF
CDR3nt: TGTGCCAGCAGCCAAGAAGCTAGCTTCTCCTACGAGCAGTACTTC
j_gene: TRBJ2-7
d_gene: .
v_gene: TRBV14
abundance: .

CDR3aa: CASSKVSGGDWEQYF
CDR3nt: TGTGCCAGCAGCAAAGTGAGCGGGGGGGATTGGGAGCAGTACTTC
j_gene: TRBJ2-7
d_gene: .
v_gene: TRBV21-1
abundance: .

CDR3aa: CASSLTDGGAKETQYF
CDR3nt: TGCGCCAGCAGCTTGACGGACGGGGGGGCCAAAGAGACCCAGTACTTC
j_gene: TRBJ2-5
d_gene: TRBD2
v_gene: TRBV5-1
abundance: .

CDR3aa: CASSLLPTGIGNTIYF
CDR3nt: TGTGCCAGCAGCTTGCTGCCCACAGGGATCGGAAACACCATATATTTT
j_gene: TRBJ1-3
d_gene: .
v_gene: TRBV5-6
abundance: .

CDR3aa: CASNRGVSEQFF
CDR3nt: TGTGCCAGTAACCGGGGTGTTAGTGAGCAGTTCTTC
j_gene: TRBJ2-1
d_gene: .
v_gene: TRBV6-1
abundance: .

CDR3aa: CASRIPTSGGQETQYF
CDR3nt: TGCGCCAGCAGGATTCCGACTAGCGGGGGCCAAGAGACCCAGTACTTC
j_gene: TRBJ2-5
d_gene: TRBD2
v_gene: TRBV5-1
abundance: .

CDR3aa: CASSVRTGPTTLYGYTF
CDR3nt: TGTGCCAGCAGCGTTCGGACAGGACCTACGACTCTCTATGGCTACACCTTC
j_gene: TRBJ1-2
d_gene: TRBD1
v_gene: TRBV9
abundance: .

CDR3aa: CASSPGQGLPQHF
CDR3nt: TGTGCCAGCTCCCCAGGCCAGGGGTTGCCCCAGCATTTT
j_gene: TRBJ1-5
d_gene: .
v_gene: TRBV14
abundance: .

CDR3aa: CAIRTGNGYTF
CDR3nt: TGTGCCATCCGGACAGGGAATGGCTACACCTTC
j_gene: TRBJ1-2
d_gene: TRBD1
v_gene: TRBV6-5
abundance: few

CDR3aa: CASSIRGVNQPQHF
CDR3nt: TGTGCCAGTAGTATTCGGGGGGTAAATCAGCCCCAGCATTTT
j_gene: TRBJ1-5
d_gene: .
v_gene: TRBV19
abundance: .

CDR3aa: CASSPGTHSYNEQFF
CDR3nt: TGTGCCAGCAGCCCCGGGACTCACTCCTACAATGAGCAGTTCTTC
j_gene: TRBJ2-1
d_gene: .
v_gene: TRBV11-2
abundance: .

CDR3aa: CASSFGRTYNSPLHF
CDR3nt: TGTGCCAGCAGTTTCGGACGGACCTATAATTCACCCCTCCACTTT
j_gene: TRBJ1-6
d_gene: .
v_gene: TRBV27
abundance: .

CDR3aa: CASSLGDRVVDGYTF
CDR3nt: TGTGCCAGCAGCTTGGGGGACAGGGTGGTAGATGGCTACACCTTC
j_gene: TRBJ1-2
d_gene: TRBD1
v_gene: TRBV7-9
abundance: .

CDR3aa: CASGGTSGGALWQETQYF
CDR3nt: TGTGCCAGCGGCGGGACTAGCGGGGGGGCTCTTTGGCAAGAGACCCAGTACTTC
j_gene: TRBJ2-5
d_gene: TRBD2
v_gene: TRBV2
abundance: .

CDR3aa: CASSQAPNTEAFF
CDR3nt: TGTGCCAGCAGCCAAGCACCAAACACTGAAGCTTTCTTT
j_gene: TRBJ1-1
d_gene: .
v_gene: TRBV4-2
abundance: .

CDR3aa: CASSEGTTGADTQYF
CDR3nt: TGTGCCAGCAGTGAAGGTACGACAGGGGCAGATACGCAGTATTTT
j_gene: TRBJ2-3
d_gene: TRBD1
v_gene: TRBV2
abundance: .

CDR3aa: CASSVDRDLLNGYTF
CDR3nt: TGTGCCAGCAGCGTGGACAGGGACCTGCTAAACGGCTACACCTTC
j_gene: TRBJ1-2
d_gene: TRBD1
v_gene: TRBV5-4
abundance: .

CDR3aa: CASSQARSRYEQYF
CDR3nt: TGCGCCAGCAGCCAAGCTCGGAGCCGCTACGAGCAGTACTTC
j_gene: TRBJ2-7
d_gene: .
v_gene: TRBV4-3
abundance: .

CDR3aa: CASSFRPRTSGGTDTQYF
CDR3nt: TGCGCCAGCAGCTTCCGACCACGGACTAGCGGGGGCACAGATACGCAGTATTTT
j_gene: TRBJ2-3
d_gene: TRBD2
v_gene: TRBV5-1
abundance: .

CDR3aa: CASSQDVTKGVYEQYF
CDR3nt: TGTGCCAGCAGCCAAGATGTAACCAAAGGGGTCTACGAGCAGTACTTC
j_gene: TRBJ2-7
d_gene: .
v_gene: TRBV14
abundance: .

CDR3aa: CASRRTGSNEKLFF
CDR3nt: TGTGCCAGCAGGCGGACAGGGTCTAATGAAAAACTGTTTTTT
j_gene: TRBJ1-4
d_gene: TRBD1
v_gene: TRBV7-2
abundance: .

CDR3aa: CASSQGGNEQFF
CDR3nt: TGTGCCAGCAGTCAAGGAGGCAATGAGCAGTTCTTC
j_gene: TRBJ2-1
d_gene: .
v_gene: TRBV25-1
abundance: .

CDR3aa: CASSYRGDSTEAFF
CDR3nt: TGTGCCAGCAGTTACAGGGGTGACAGTACCGAAGCTTTCTTT
j_gene: TRBJ1-1
d_gene: .
v_gene: TRBV6-6
abundance: .

CDR3aa: CAWKARGKGTEAFF
CDR3nt: TGTGCCTGGAAGGCCCGGGGTAAGGGCACTGAAGCTTTCTTT
j_gene: TRBJ1-1
d_gene: .
v_gene: TRBV30
abundance: .

CDR3aa: CASSQDWGNGYTF
CDR3nt: TGCGCCAGCAGCCAAGATTGGGGTAATGGCTACACCTTC
j_gene: TRBJ1-2
d_gene: .
v_gene: TRBV4-1
abundance: few

CDR3aa: CASSVGTPWGTDTQYF
CDR3nt: TGCGCCAGCAGCGTCGGGACTCCCTGGGGGACAGATACGCAGTATTTT
j_gene: TRBJ2-3
d_gene: .
v_gene: TRBV5-1
abundance: .

CDR3aa: CASSQDIARRQTQYF
CDR3nt: TGCGCCAGCAGCCAAGACATCGCTAGGAGACAGACCCAGTACTTC
j_gene: TRBJ2-5
d_gene: .
v_gene: TRBV4-1
abundance: .

CDR3aa: CASSHGTGANQPQHF
CDR3nt: TGTGCCAGTAGCCATGGGACAGGCGCGAATCAGCCCCAGCATTTT
j_gene: TRBJ1-5
d_gene: TRBD1
v_gene: TRBV19
abundance: .

CDR3aa: CASSADSWGTEAFF
CDR3nt: TGTGCCAGCAGTGCGGATAGTTGGGGCACTGAAGCTTTCTTT
j_gene: TRBJ1-1
d_gene: .
v_gene: TRBV2
abundance: .

CDR3aa: CASSPGQGQAQYF
CDR3nt: TGTGCCAGTAGCCCCGGACAGGGTCAGGCCCAGTACTTC
j_gene: TRBJ2-5
d_gene: TRBD1
v_gene: TRBV19
abundance: .

CDR3aa: CAWSQLSAGLYYEQYF
CDR3nt: TGTGCCTGGAGTCAATTGTCAGCGGGGTTATACTACGAGCAGTACTTC
j_gene: TRBJ2-7
d_gene: TRBD2
v_gene: TRBV30
abundance: .

CDR3aa: CASSQVNRVLALLEGGYTF
CDR3nt: TGCGCCAGCAGCCAGGTCAACCGGGTGCTGGCCCTATTGGAAGGTGGCTACACCTTC
j_gene: TRBJ1-2
d_gene: .
v_gene: TRBV4-3
abundance: .

CDR3aa: CASSPIAGGLQETQYF
CDR3nt: TGTGCCAGCAGTCCGATAGCGGGGGGGTTACAAGAGACCCAGTACTTC
j_gene: TRBJ2-5
d_gene: TRBD2
v_gene: TRBV2
abundance: once

CDR3aa: CASSLRLGSGLYNEQFF
CDR3nt: TGTGCCAGCAGCTTACGACTCGGCAGCGGGCTATACAATGAGCAGTTCTTC
j_gene: TRBJ2-1
d_gene: .
v_gene: TRBV7-2
abundance: once

CDR3aa: CASSWGRNTEAFF
CDR3nt: TGTGCCAGCAGCTGGGGCCGGAACACTGAAGCTTTCTTT
j_gene: TRBJ1-1
d_gene: .
v_gene: TRBV5-6
abundance: few

CDR3aa: CASSQAGAGTDTQYF
CDR3nt: TGTGCCAGCAGCCAAGCGGGGGCTGGGACAGATACGCAGTATTTT
j_gene: TRBJ2-3
d_gene: TRBD2
v_gene: TRBV2
abundance: once

CDR3aa: CSVRTGGNNEQFF
CDR3nt: TGCAGCGTTCGGACAGGGGGAAACAATGAGCAGTTCTTC
j_gene: TRBJ2-1
d_gene: TRBD1
v_gene: TRBV29-1
abundance: .

CDR3aa: CASSISRQETQYF
CDR3nt: TGTGCCAGTAGTATAAGCCGGCAAGAGACCCAGTACTTC
j_gene: TRBJ2-5
d_gene: .
v_gene: TRBV19
abundance: .

CDR3aa: CATSREAGGGTDTQYF
CDR3nt: TGTGCCACCAGCAGAGAAGCGGGGGGCGGCACAGATACGCAGTATTTT
j_gene: TRBJ2-3
d_gene: TRBD2
v_gene: TRBV15
abundance: .

CDR3aa: CASSKARRRGVTGELFF
CDR3nt: TGTGCCAGCAGCAAAGCAAGGCGGCGGGGTGTGACCGGGGAGCTGTTTTTT
j_gene: TRBJ2-2
d_gene: .
v_gene: TRBV21-1
abundance: once